The 7 T cell receptor beta chains given below trace back to one sample, sequenced in a study of blood T cell repertoires in COVID-19. Profiling relied on immunoSEQ multiplex PCR, and the TCRdb table lists in-frame clones only, not all of them. The sample records hundreds of thousands of clones, 89% being singletons. What was sequenced was peripheral blood. Every receptor here comes from a woman between 25 and 40 years old with COVID-19, enrolled during active disease.

This clone has just one count. The J gene is TRBJ2-7, the V gene TRBV7-8, with 9 positions matching TRBD1. Trimming removed 5 bases from V and 7 bases from J; junction bases left unmatched: 9. Germline CDR1 is SGHVS and CDR2 is FQNEAQ. The CDR3 has 14 residues. The CDR3, as DNA: TGTGCCAGCAGCCAGGGACAGGGCACAAGTGAGCAGTACTTC. It is translated as CASSQGQGTSEQYF. The whole variable domain, filled in from reference TRBV7-8 and TRBJ2-7, reads GAGVSQSPRYKVAKRGQDVALRCDPISGHVSLFWYQQALGQGPEFLTYFQNEAQLDKSGLPSDRFFAERPEGSVSTLKIQRTQQEDSAVYLCASSQGQGTSEQYFGPGTRLTVT.

The chain links TRBV19 to TRBJ1-5, with 7 bases matching TRBD1. V shed 4 bases and J 9 bases; nucleotides not matched to a gene: 6. This CDR3 region has 13 residues. CDR1 and CDR2 from the germline V gene are LNHDA and SQIVND (reference sequence). The CDR3 is CASSTNRGWPQHF. The CDR3 nucleotides are TGTGCCAGTAGTACCAACAGGGGTTGGCCCCAGCATTTT.

This chain connects TRBV27 to TRBJ2-1; D gene ambiguous. Germline V CDR1 and CDR2: MNHEY, SMNVEV (reference sequence). This CDR3 is built from 13 residues. V lost 4 bases and J 10 bases, leaving 14 bases between the germline ends. Written as DNA, the CDR3 is TGTGCCAGCAGTTCGCCTAACTCGGTCGAGCAGTTCTTC. This codes for CASSSPNSVEQFF.

The CDR3 coding sequence is TGTGCCACCAGCGAGGAGGGGATTATGAGCTATGGCTACACCTTC. Translating gives CATSEEGIMSYGYTF. This chain links TRBV15 with TRBJ1-2; D possibly corresponds to TRBD1 (5 bases). Deletions cut 5 bases from V and 4 bases from J, with 17 bases between. Germline loops: CDR1 LNHNV, CDR2 YYDKDF (reference sequence). CDR3 length: 15 residues.

The CDR3 DNA reads TGCGCCAGCAGCTTCGACGCAGGGACAGGGCTTGGAATGACGCAGTATTTT. It translates to CASSFDAGTGLGMTQYF. J is TRBJ2-3 and V is TRBV5-1; 9 bases are a match to TRBD1. This CDR3 region has 17 residues. The J segment lost 9 bases and the V segment lost 2 bases, leaving 16 bases of the junction unmatched. Germline V lookup: CDR1 SGHRS, CDR2 YFSETQ.

This CDR3 reads CASSANYEQYF. CDR3 sequence (DNA): TGTGCCAGTAGTGCGAACTACGAGCAGTACTTC. This chain uses TRBV19 with TRBJ2-7, with D unclear. The CDR3 has 11 amino acids. V lost 5 bases, J lost 3 bases, and 5 bases lay in between. The germline V gene encodes CDR1 LNHDA and CDR2 SQIVND (reference sequence).

The chain links TRBV4-3 to TRBJ2-1; 11 nucleotides agree with TRBD2. CDR1 is LGHNA, CDR2 YSLEER, per germline. The V and J ends lost 2 bases and 3 bases, in that order; junction bases with no gene match: 0. The CDR3 spans 15 residues. The CDR3 bases are TGCGCCAGCAGCCAAACTAGCGGGGGCTACAATGAGCAGTTCTTC. Its protein product is CASSQTSGGYNEQFF.